This TCR beta chain derives from a study of tumor-infiltrating lymphocytes in primary liver carcinoma. Study context: Primary liver carcinoma, confirmed by histopathology, was surgically resected.

To note about this clonotype: What it binds is not known.

Total RNA (about 500 ng) served as template for TCR beta cDNA synthesis primed by a constant-region primer. Three-round nested multiplex PCR performed with slightly modified ARM-PCR produced the TCR beta libraries. MiXCR, run by TCRdb on the multiplex PCR reads, gives a single entry per CDR3 protein. The sample yields 300,000 to 350,000 distinct CDR3 sequences, almost 65% seen once. Germline DNA was extracted alongside blood RNA, which was obtained from unsorted whole blood. Sampling before surgery obtained 3.5 to 4 milliliters of peripheral blood. The study's findings and limits: Unsorted bulk sampling ruled out any CD4+ versus CD8+ repertoire comparison. Blood trailed tumors significantly in top-250-clone fraction (p = 0.039).

The sample comprised peripheral blood. This sequence originates from a man aged 40-49 years with primary liver carcinoma and hepatitis B virus infection.

The CDR3 coding sequence is TGTGCCAGCGGGGAGGGTCTCCTAGCGGGAGTAGAAGAACATTACTTC. Translating it yields CASGEGLLAGVEEHYF. V and J are TRBV11-2 and TRBJ2-7, with 10 bases lining up with TRBD2. The CDR3 runs 16 residues. The germline V gene encodes CDR1 SGHAT and CDR2 FQNNGV. J was trimmed by 13 bases and V by 8 bases; bases with no gene match: 23.